This T cell receptor beta chain originates from a study of blood T cell repertoires in COVID-19. The authors' processing: Nucleated cell counts were estimated from reference gene primer amplification. TCRdb's table, derived via immunoSEQ multiplex PCR, lists solely in-frame clones and lacks some. Clone size and V and J calls were adopted from that table, with D and trimming inferred from the DNA. The sample shows about 84,000 clones, about 82% of them seen only once. The V gene lost 1 base and the J gene lost 6 bases, with 9 bases spanning the gap. Germline values: CDR1 LGHDT, CDR2 YNNKEL (reference sequence). CDR3 length equals 13 residues.

The receptor's source is an elderly woman with acute or convalescent COVID-19. This sequence joins TRBV3-1 (or the pseudogene TRBV3-2) and TRBJ1-2; D possibly corresponds to TRBD1 (5 bases). What was sequenced was peripheral blood. Here the CDR3 DNA reads TGTGCCAGCAGCCAAGGGGGCCCCGATGGCTACACCTTC. Its protein is CASSQGGPDGYTF.